Presented here are 14 T cell receptor beta chains from one specimen sequenced in a study of CD8+CD57+ T cells in acquired aplastic anemia. The use of genomic DNA as template underpinned the TCR beta VDJ and CDR3 profiling. Each CDR3 protein gets one entry after TCRdb re-called the reads with MiXCR. The sample yields about 200,000 distinct CDR3 sequences, 50% to 70% seen once. Patients included in sequencing had previously demonstrated CD8+CD57+ cell expansion by flow cytometry. The sequenced material came from sorted CD4+, CD8+, or CD8+CD57+ T cells (not recorded which) from PBMCs. Every receptor here comes from a human donor with aplastic anemia.

This chain uses TRBV6-1 with TRBJ2-5; the match to TRBD2 covers 7 bases. Losses at the gene ends were 7 bases for V and 1 base for J; bases not matched to a gene: 3. Germline V gene data show CDR1 as MNHNS and CDR2 as SASEGT. This CDR3 region has 13 residues. CDR3 bases: TGTGCCAGCACGTGGGAGGGCCAAGAGACCCAGTACTTC. The encoded protein is CASTWEGQETQYF.

The CDR3 is CSVVRGGEETQYF. Here the CDR3 DNA reads TGCAGTGTCGTCCGGGGGGGCGAAGAGACCCAGTACTTC. This chain links TRBV20-1 with TRBJ2-5; 8 bases are shared with TRBD2. V lost 7 bases to trimming and J lost 3 bases; unmatched junction nucleotides: 7. CDR3 length: 13 residues. Germline loops: CDR1 DFQATT, CDR2 SNEGSKA (reference sequence).

The V gene is TRBV19, the J gene TRBJ2-2, with D possibly matching TRBD1 (5 bases). Trimming removed 4 bases from V and 1 base from J, with 13 bases in between. Germline CDR1 and CDR2: LNHDA and SQIVND (reference sequence). This CDR3 region has 16 residues. The CDR3 loop is CASSKSGHLNTGELFF. The CDR3 DNA is TGTGCCAGTAGTAAGTCTGGACATTTGAACACCGGGGAGCTGTTTTTT.

This sequence joins TRBV7-6 and TRBJ2-1, with 10 bases aligning to TRBD2. The CDR3 loop spans 12 amino acids. Germline CDR1 is SGHVS and CDR2 is FNYEAQ. The J segment lost 6 bases and the V segment lost 10 bases, leaving 3 bases of the junction unmatched. The CDR3, as DNA: TGTGCCACCGCTAGCGGGGGCAATGAGCAGTTCTTC. Translation gives CATASGGNEQFF. Based on the CDR3 plus reference TRBV7-6 and TRBJ2-1, the full variable domain is GAGVSQSPRYKVTKRGQDVALRCDPISGHVSLYWYRQALGQGPEFLTYFNYEAQQDKSGLPNDRFSAERPEGSISTLTIQRTEQRDSAMYRCATASGGNEQFFGPGTRLTVL.

The chain is built from TRBV29-1 and TRBJ2-3; D perhaps matches TRBD2 (6 bases). Trimming left V 3 bases short and J 6 bases short, with 13 bases between. The germline V gene encodes CDR1 SQVTM and CDR2 ANQGSEA. The CDR3 totals 13 residues. CDR3 residues: CSVDVGTGDTQYF. The CDR3 DNA is TGCAGCGTTGATGTAGGGACTGGTGATACGCAGTATTTT.

This clonotype was detected only a few times. The DNA of the CDR3 is TGCAGTGCTGGGACAGCGGGGGTCACAGATACGCAGTATTTT. This codes for CSAGTAGVTDTQYF. This chain links TRBV20-1 with TRBJ2-3; D is perhaps TRBD2 (8 bases). Trimming left V 5 bases short and J 2 bases short, with 14 bases between. Looked up from germline, CDR1 is DFQATT and CDR2 is SNEGSKA (reference sequence). The CDR3 has 14 residues.

This clonotype was counted a few times. The J gene is TRBJ2-6, the V gene TRBV7-8; D ambiguous. This CDR3 comprises 13 residues. Germline lookup yields CDR1 SGHVS and CDR2 FQNEAQ. V lost 7 bases, J lost 4 bases, and 8 bases lay in between. CDR3 in amino acids: CASTMVGANVLTF. The CDR3 DNA reads as TGTGCCAGCACCATGGTCGGGGCCAACGTCCTGACTTTC. Full variable domain (outside the CDR3, taken from reference TRBV7-8 and TRBJ2-6): GAGVSQSPRYKVAKRGQDVALRCDPISGHVSLFWYQQALGQGPEFLTYFQNEAQLDKSGLPSDRFFAERPEGSVSTLKIQRTQQEDSAVYLCASTMVGANVLTFGAGSRLTVL.

J is TRBJ2-7 and V is TRBV10-3; 9 bases map to TRBD2. This CDR3 region has 14 residues. The germline gives CDR1 ENHRY, CDR2 SYGVKD. With V trimmed by 7 bases and J by 3 bases, 7 bases remained unmatched. The CDR3 DNA is TGTGCCATCAAAGCGGGAGCGGGGGGCTACGAGCAGTACTTC. The encoded protein is CAIKAGAGGYEQYF.

This clonotype appeared a few times. The chain has TRBV9 and TRBJ2-7; TRBD2 matches 10 bases. CDR1 and CDR2 from the germline V gene are SGDLS and YYNGEE. Unmatched junction bases numbered 3, after V lost 3 bases and J lost 0 bases. The CDR3 length is 15 residues. Here the CDR3 DNA reads TGTGCCAGCAGCGCTGGACTAGCGGACTCCTACGAGCAGTACTTC. This translates into CASSAGLADSYEQYF.

This clonotype was detected once. V is TRBV9 and J is TRBJ2-1, with TRBD2 matching over 9 bases. This CDR3 comprises 15 residues. Per the germline V gene, CDR1 is SGDLS and CDR2 is YYNGEE. Trimming removed 2 bases from V and 7 bases from J; junction bases left unmatched: 7. The CDR3 is CASSVRAGGVNEQFF. In nucleotides, the CDR3 is TGTGCCAGCAGCGTGAGGGCGGGAGGGGTAAATGAGCAGTTCTTC.

The rearrangement joins TRBV7-8 to TRBJ2-7; 10 bases fit TRBD2. This CDR3 has 14 amino acids. Trimming at V came to 2 bases and at J to 4 bases, leaving 2 bases not matched to a gene. In germline, CDR1 is SGHVS, CDR2 FQNEAQ. CDR3 region: CASSLLGLAYEQYF. CDR3 in DNA: TGTGCCAGCAGCTTATTGGGACTAGCGTACGAGCAGTACTTC.

This clonotype was observed once. V and J are TRBV7-9 and TRBJ2-1; TRBD1 matches at 7 bases. The CDR3 totals 15 residues. The germline CDR1 and CDR2 sequences are SEHNR and FQNEAQ (reference sequence). J lost 12 bases, V lost 6 bases, and 17 bases had no gene match. The CDR3 DNA is TGTGCCAGCAGTGGACAGGCTTCTGGGAGTCGGGTGCAGTTCTTC. It yields the protein CASSGQASGSRVQFF.

The genes are TRBV29-1 and TRBJ2-2, with D uncertain. Germline V gene lookup returns CDR1 SQVTM and CDR2 ANQGSEA. The CDR3 runs to 11 residues. Trimming removed 6 bases at V and 1 base at J, with 3 bases between. CDR3 sequence reads: CSVKNTGELFF. The CDR3, as DNA: TGCAGCGTGAAGAACACCGGGGAGCTGTTTTTT.

The chain employs TRBV27 and TRBJ2-3; D remains ambiguous. The CDR3 runs 14 residues. V lost 5 bases and J 3 bases, leaving 12 bases between the germline ends. The germline V gene has CDR1 MNHEY and CDR2 SMNVEV (reference sequence). CDR3 nucleotides: TGTGCCAGCAGTCCAATAGGTTCGACAGATACGCAGTATTTT. Translation gives CASSPIGSTDTQYF.